These T cell receptor beta chains were read from a single sample in a study of a mutant IDH1 vaccine in newly diagnosed glioma. Libraries were prepared by immunoSEQ multiplex PCR; TCRdb keeps only in-frame clonotypes and omits some of them. The sample carries tens of thousands of clones, around nine tenths recorded once. What these receptors recognize is not known. Sequenced material: PBMCs, taken from a glioma patient whose treatment included an IDH1 peptide vaccine. The receptors here all came from a man aged 25 to 40 with glioma. Both conserved end residues are part of each CDR3. Fields, in order: V gene, clone size, D gene, J gene, CDR3 protein, CDR3 DNA. D genes are given only for firm matches. For some rows the clone size is stated as once, few or many, or as a class when expanded; others skip it.

TRBV10-3	-	-	TRBJ1-3	CAISEPGASRSGNTIYF	TGTGCCATCAGTGAGCCAGGGGCCTCCCGGTCTGGAAACACCATATATTTT
TRBV9	few	-	TRBJ1-1	CASSPEVNTEAFF	TGTGCCAGCAGCCCCGAGGTGAACACTGAAGCTTTCTTT
TRBV2	-	-	TRBJ2-7	CASSLSSPSYEQYF	TGTGCCAGCAGCCTCTCTTCCCCATCGTACGAGCAGTACTTC
TRBV5-1	-	-	TRBJ2-6	CASSLVVGPSSGANVLTF	TGCGCCAGCAGCTTGGTCGTCGGGCCTAGCTCTGGGGCCAACGTCCTGACTTTC
TRBV7-9	-	-	TRBJ2-2	CASSLDVLDVSGELFF	TGTGCCAGCAGCTTAGACGTGTTAGATGTATCGGGGGAGCTGTTTTTT
TRBV18	-	-	TRBJ2-7	CASSSLPYEQYF	TGTGCCAGCTCTTCTCTGCCCTACGAGCAGTACTTC
TRBV27	-	TRBD1	TRBJ1-6	CASSFRGNNSPLHF	TGTGCCAGCAGTTTCAGGGGGAATAATTCACCCCTCCACTTT
TRBV5-1	-	-	TRBJ2-7	CASSSASGTGTYEQYF	TGCGCCAGCAGCTCCGCGTCCGGGACGGGAACCTACGAGCAGTACTTC
TRBV4-1	few	-	TRBJ2-1	CASSQGGINEQFF	TGCGCCAGCAGCCAAGGAGGGATCAATGAGCAGTTCTTC
TRBV28	-	-	TRBJ1-5	CASSKTNQPQHF	TGTGCCAGCTCGAAGACTAATCAGCCCCAGCATTTT
TRBV5-1	-	-	TRBJ2-3	CASSQGTRATQYF	TGCGCCAGCAGCCAGGGGACCAGGGCTACGCAGTATTTT
TRBV5-1	-	TRBD2	TRBJ2-7	CASSLGGNRDYTYEQYF	TGCGCCAGCAGCTTGGGTGGGAACCGGGACTATACCTACGAGCAGTACTTC
TRBV19	-	-	TRBJ1-5	CASSGMVNQPQHF	TGTGCCAGTAGTGGCATGGTCAATCAGCCCCAGCATTTT
TRBV2	-	TRBD1	TRBJ2-4	CASRTTTGATRAKNIQYF	TGTGCCAGCAGAACAACGACAGGGGCCACGAGGGCCAAAAACATTCAGTACTTC
TRBV5-1	once	-	TRBJ1-2	CASRFRDNEAYGYTF	TGCGCCAGCAGGTTCCGGGACAACGAGGCCTATGGCTACACCTTC
TRBV7-2	-	-	TRBJ2-3	CASSLRQGGSTDTQYF	TGTGCCAGCAGCCTGAGACAGGGAGGGAGCACAGATACGCAGTATTTT
TRBV5-1	-	TRBD1	TRBJ2-7	CASSYGTGAEQYF	TGCGCCAGCAGCTATGGGACAGGGGCCGAGCAGTACTTC
TRBV18	-	TRBD2	TRBJ2-7	CASSPGLENEQYF	TGTGCCAGCTCACCGGGACTAGAAAACGAGCAGTACTTC
TRBV7-2	-	-	TRBJ2-1	CASSSRPGTRGGPSEQFF	TGTGCCAGCAGCTCACGACCCGGTACACGAGGGGGGCCCTCTGAGCAGTTCTTC
TRBV19	-	TRBD1	TRBJ1-5	CASRRTGDSNQPQHF	TGTGCCAGTCGAAGAACAGGGGATAGCAATCAGCCCCAGCATTTT
TRBV7-2	-	-	TRBJ1-5	CASSLGGAAGQPQHF	TGTGCCAGCAGCTTAGGGGGGGCCGCGGGACAGCCCCAGCATTTT
TRBV7-9	-	TRBD2	TRBJ2-3	CASTPRSGSGADTQYF	TGTGCCAGCACCCCTCGTAGCGGGAGTGGTGCAGATACGCAGTATTTT
TRBV19	-	-	TRBJ1-1	CASSTRDPNTEAFF	TGTGCCAGTAGTACCCGGGACCCCAACACTGAAGCTTTCTTT
TRBV5-1	-	-	TRBJ1-2	CASSLAVGTNYGYTF	TGCGCCAGCAGCTTGGCCGTGGGGACTAACTATGGCTACACCTTC
TRBV10-3	few	TRBD2	TRBJ2-2	CATSGGMDGELFF	TGTGCCACTAGCGGGGGGATGGACGGGGAGCTGTTTTTT
TRBV28	-	TRBD1	TRBJ1-1	CASTYRDRGLAYYTEAFF	TGTGCCAGCACCTACCGGGACAGGGGCCTGGCTTATTACACTGAAGCTTTCTTT
TRBV28	-	-	TRBJ2-7	CASSPRWDEQYF	TGTGCCAGCAGCCCCCGGTGGGACGAGCAGTACTTC
TRBV7-9	few	-	TRBJ2-7	CASRRELGREDEQYF	TGTGCCAGCAGACGAGAGTTGGGCAGGGAGGACGAGCAGTACTTC
TRBV28	-	TRBD1	TRBJ1-1	CASSFPGQRGEAFF	TGTGCCAGCAGTTTCCCGGGACAGAGGGGTGAAGCTTTCTTT
TRBV5-5	-	TRBD1	TRBJ1-4	CASNSGQLNEKLFF	TGTGCCAGCAACTCGGGACAGCTTAATGAAAAACTGTTTTTT
TRBV4-1	once	-	TRBJ2-7	CASSPGIAGTGVAYEQYF	TGCGCCAGCAGCCCCGGAATAGCGGGCACAGGGGTCGCCTACGAGCAGTACTTC
TRBV9	-	-	TRBJ1-1	CASSAAPGGAEAFF	TGTGCCAGCAGCGCTGCCCCCGGGGGCGCTGAAGCTTTCTTT
TRBV5-1	-	-	TRBJ2-1	CASSWGGQRYNEQFF	TGCGCCAGCAGCTGGGGGGGGCAAAGATACAATGAGCAGTTCTTC
TRBV5-5	-	-	TRBJ2-3	CASSSDTPSQYF	TGTGCCAGCAGCTCGGACACCCCGTCGCAGTATTTT
TRBV27	-	-	TRBJ2-7	CASSPRRFPYEQYF	TGTGCCAGCAGCCCTAGGAGGTTCCCCTACGAGCAGTACTTC
TRBV5-5	-	-	TRBJ1-1	CASREQGNLGTEAFF	TGTGCCAGCAGGGAACAGGGAAATTTGGGCACTGAAGCTTTCTTT
TRBV5-1	-	TRBD1	TRBJ2-2	CASSLRTGYANTGELFF	TGCGCCAGCAGTCTTCGGACAGGCTACGCGAACACCGGGGAGCTGTTTTTT
TRBV5-4	-	-	TRBJ1-2	CASSLGQNYGYTF	TGTGCCAGCAGCTTGGGACAGAACTATGGCTACACCTTC
TRBV4-3	once	TRBD2	TRBJ2-3	CASSRRTRWPDNTQYF	TGCGCCAGCAGCCGGAGGACTAGATGGCCTGATAATACGCAGTATTTT
TRBV18	-	-	TRBJ1-1	CASSLRQNTEAFF	TGTGCCAGCTCACTGAGACAAAACACTGAAGCTTTCTTT
TRBV18	-	-	TRBJ2-7	CASSPSGGAVYEQYF	TGTGCCAGCTCACCGTCTGGGGGGGCAGTCTACGAGCAGTACTTC
TRBV5-1	once	-	TRBJ1-2	CASSFGTTDYGYTF	TGCGCCAGCAGCTTCGGGACAACAGACTATGGCTACACCTTC
TRBV21-1	-	-	TRBJ2-5	CASSKFGCFGGIQETQYF	TGTGCCAGCAGCAAATTCGGCTGTTTTGGTGGGATCCAAGAGACCCAGTACTTC
TRBV5-5	-	-	TRBJ2-3	CASSRRQDPSTDTQYF	TGTGCCAGCAGCCGTAGACAGGATCCTAGCACAGATACGCAGTATTTT
TRBV15	-	-	TRBJ1-2	CATSRDLAENYGYTF	TGTGCCACCAGCAGAGATCTAGCAGAGAACTATGGCTACACCTTC
TRBV9	few	-	TRBJ1-1	CASSVGSGANTEAFF	TGTGCCAGCAGCGTAGGGTCGGGAGCGAACACTGAAGCTTTCTTT
TRBV5-4	-	-	TRBJ2-5	CASSLGESRGKTQYF	TGTGCCAGCAGCTTGGGGGAGAGCCGAGGAAAGACCCAGTACTTC
TRBV7-3	-	-	TRBJ2-2	CASSSPSGTGELFF	TGTGCCAGCAGCTCCCCATCGGGCACCGGGGAGCTGTTTTTT
TRBV5-4	-	TRBD2	TRBJ2-7	CASSLRASGSPEQYF	TGTGCCAGCAGCTTGCGGGCTAGCGGGAGCCCCGAGCAGTACTTC
TRBV5-1	-	-	TRBJ1-6	CASSLSGGYNSPLHF	TGCGCCAGCAGCTTGTCAGGAGGGTATAATTCACCCCTCCACTTT
TRBV28	-	-	TRBJ1-4	CASSLSYGYGEKLFF	TGTGCCAGCAGTTTAAGCTACGGGTATGGTGAAAAACTGTTTTTT
TRBV9	-	-	TRBJ2-1	CASSGGKLGNNEQFF	TGTGCCAGCAGCGGAGGGAAACTAGGCAACAATGAGCAGTTCTTC
TRBV30	-	-	TRBJ2-7	CAWTGGLGQYF	TGTGCCTGGACCGGGGGGCTGGGGCAGTACTTC
TRBV28	-	TRBD1	TRBJ2-7	CASSSSGQLIWAYEQYF	TGTGCCAGCAGTTCCTCGGGACAGTTAATTTGGGCCTACGAGCAGTACTTC
TRBV9	-	TRBD1	TRBJ1-1	CASSADRGNTEAFF	TGTGCCAGCAGCGCGGACAGGGGAAATACTGAAGCTTTCTTT
TRBV9	-	-	TRBJ1-6	CASSVNPPNSPLHF	TGTGCCAGCAGCGTTAATCCACCTAATTCACCCCTCCACTTT